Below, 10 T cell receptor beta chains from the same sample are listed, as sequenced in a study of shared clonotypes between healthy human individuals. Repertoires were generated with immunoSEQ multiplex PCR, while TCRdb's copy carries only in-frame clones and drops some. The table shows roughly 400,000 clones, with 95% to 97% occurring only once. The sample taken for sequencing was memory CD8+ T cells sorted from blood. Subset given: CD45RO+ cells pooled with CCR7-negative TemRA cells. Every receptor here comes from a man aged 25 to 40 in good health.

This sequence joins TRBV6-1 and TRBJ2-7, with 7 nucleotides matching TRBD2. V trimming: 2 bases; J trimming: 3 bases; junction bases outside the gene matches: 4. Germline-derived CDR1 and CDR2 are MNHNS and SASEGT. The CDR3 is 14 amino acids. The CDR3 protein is CASSESGGYYEQYF. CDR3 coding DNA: TGTGCCAGCAGTGAATCCGGGGGGTACTACGAGCAGTACTTC.

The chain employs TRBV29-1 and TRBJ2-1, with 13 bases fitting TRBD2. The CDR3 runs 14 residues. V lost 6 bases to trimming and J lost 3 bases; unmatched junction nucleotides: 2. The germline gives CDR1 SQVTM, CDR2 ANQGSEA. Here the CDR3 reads CSVGTSGNYNEQFF. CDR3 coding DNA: TGCAGCGTAGGGACTAGCGGGAACTACAATGAGCAGTTCTTC.

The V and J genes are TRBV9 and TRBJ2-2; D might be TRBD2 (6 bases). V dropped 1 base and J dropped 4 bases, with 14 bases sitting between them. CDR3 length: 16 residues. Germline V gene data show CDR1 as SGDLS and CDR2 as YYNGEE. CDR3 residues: CASSVTTGVPTGELFF. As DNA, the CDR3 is TGTGCCAGCAGCGTAACCACGGGAGTTCCCACCGGGGAGCTGTTTTTT.

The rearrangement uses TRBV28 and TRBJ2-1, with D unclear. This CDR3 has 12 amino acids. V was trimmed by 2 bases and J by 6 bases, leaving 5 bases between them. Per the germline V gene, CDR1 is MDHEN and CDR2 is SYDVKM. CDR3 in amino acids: CASSLTANEQFF. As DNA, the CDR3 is TGTGCCAGCAGTTTAACCGCCAATGAGCAGTTCTTC.

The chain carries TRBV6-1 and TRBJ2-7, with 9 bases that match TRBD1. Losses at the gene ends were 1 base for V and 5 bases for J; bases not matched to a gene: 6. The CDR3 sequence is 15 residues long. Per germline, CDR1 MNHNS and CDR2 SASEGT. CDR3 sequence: CASSEGGQGTHEQYF. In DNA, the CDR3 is TGTGCCAGCAGTGAAGGGGGACAGGGCACTCACGAGCAGTACTTC.

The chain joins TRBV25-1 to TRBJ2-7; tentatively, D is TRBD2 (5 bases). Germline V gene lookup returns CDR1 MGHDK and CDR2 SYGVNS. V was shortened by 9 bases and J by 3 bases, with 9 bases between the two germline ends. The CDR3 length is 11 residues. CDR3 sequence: CASSSRYEQYF. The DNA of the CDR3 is TGTGCCAGTTCTAGCCGCTACGAGCAGTACTTC.

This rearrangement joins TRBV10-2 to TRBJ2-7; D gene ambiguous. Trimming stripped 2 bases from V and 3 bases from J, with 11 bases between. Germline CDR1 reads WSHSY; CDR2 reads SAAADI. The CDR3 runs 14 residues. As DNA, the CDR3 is TGCGCCAGCAGTGAGGCTGATCGGCTCTACGAGCAGTACTTC. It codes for CASSEADRLYEQYF.

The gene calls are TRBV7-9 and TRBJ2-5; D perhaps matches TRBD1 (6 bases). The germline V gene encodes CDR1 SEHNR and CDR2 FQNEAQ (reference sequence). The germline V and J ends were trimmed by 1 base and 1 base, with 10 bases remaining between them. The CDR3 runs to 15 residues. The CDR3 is CASSLVGAVQETQYF. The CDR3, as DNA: TGTGCCAGCAGCTTAGTGGGGGCCGTCCAAGAGACCCAGTACTTC.

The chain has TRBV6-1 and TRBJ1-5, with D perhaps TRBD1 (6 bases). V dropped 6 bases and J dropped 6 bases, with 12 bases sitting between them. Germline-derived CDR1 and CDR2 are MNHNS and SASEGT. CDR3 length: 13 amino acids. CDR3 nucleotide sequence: TGTGCCAGCAGGTACAGGGAGGCTCAGCCCCAGCATTTT. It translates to CASRYREAQPQHF.

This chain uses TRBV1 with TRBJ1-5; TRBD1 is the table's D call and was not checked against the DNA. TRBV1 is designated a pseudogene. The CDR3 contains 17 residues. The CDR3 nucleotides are TGCACCAGCAGTCCCCAACCGGGACAGGGGGCAGATCAGCCCCAGCATTTT. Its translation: CTSSPQPGQGADQPQHF.